Shown below are 10 T cell receptor beta chains from a single sample sequenced in a study of response to subunit inactivated influenza vaccine. Each CDR3 protein is one row after TCRdb ran MiXCR on the RT-PCR reads. The sample lists more than 400,000 distinct CDR3 sequences; approximately 6.9% were seen once. The sequenced sample was PBMCs from blood, obtained 23 months after vaccination. The receptors originated from a man in his fifties or sixties who received an inactivated influenza vaccine.

This clonotype was seen many times. The J gene is TRBJ2-4, the V gene TRBV28; possibly TRBD1 for D (6 bases). The CDR3 has 14 residues. Germline values: CDR1 MDHEN, CDR2 SYDVKM. The germline V and J ends were trimmed by 1 base and 8 bases, with 12 bases remaining between them. The CDR3 spells CASSLLGQGDIQYF. CDR3 coding DNA: TGTGCCAGCAGTTTATTGGGACAAGGAGACATTCAGTACTTC.

In its sample, this clonotype was seen many times. The V and J genes are TRBV7-2 and TRBJ2-7; D gene unclear. This CDR3 has 14 residues. Looked up from germline, CDR1 is SGHTA and CDR2 is FQGNSA. Trimming removed 7 bases from V and 2 bases from J, with 15 bases in between. CDR3 in DNA: TGTGCCAGCATGCCGAAGGGCCTTACCTACGAGCAGTACTTC. Translated, it gives CASMPKGLTYEQYF.

This clonotype was found a few times. This chain uses TRBV20-1 with TRBJ1-3; D ambiguous. The V end was cut by 1 base, the J end by 4 bases, with 8 bases between. Germline loops: CDR1 DFQATT, CDR2 SNEGSKA (reference sequence). The CDR3 sequence is 13 residues long. CDR3 protein: CSARGGRGNTIYF. Written as DNA, the CDR3 is TGCAGTGCTAGAGGAGGCCGGGGAAACACCATATATTTT.

The chain carries TRBV29-1 and TRBJ2-7; the D gene is possibly TRBD2 (7 bases). Germline V gives CDR1 SQVTM, CDR2 ANQGSEA. The CDR3 sequence is 13 residues long. V shed 5 bases and J shed 4 bases, with 15 bases lying between them. CDR3 coding DNA: TGCAGCGTTCGGGGGGCGACGATTTACGAGCAGTACTTC. Translation gives CSVRGATIYEQYF.

V gene TRBV7-2 combines with J gene TRBJ1-1, with 7 bases aligning to TRBD1. Germline CDR1 reads SGHTA; CDR2 reads FQGNSA. This CDR3 has 16 amino acids. Trimming at V came to 5 bases and at J to 1 base, leaving 10 bases not matched to a gene. Written as DNA, the CDR3 is TGTGCCAGCAGCCCGGGACAGCCCAATCAGAACACTGAAGCTTTCTTT. It is translated as CASSPGQPNQNTEAFF.

This clonotype has just a few counts. In nucleotides, the CDR3 is TGCGCCAGCAGCCAACCCGGGACAGGCGACTACTATGGCTACACCTTC. Its translation is CASSQPGTGDYYGYTF. The chain combines TRBV4-1 with TRBJ1-2, with TRBD1 matching over 8 bases. Germline V CDR1 and CDR2: MGHRA, YSYEKL. The CDR3 length is 16 residues. V trimming: 2 bases; J trimming: 3 bases; junction bases outside the gene matches: 8.

The V gene is TRBV20-1, the J gene TRBJ2-7; 8 bases are a match to TRBD2. The CDR3 sequence is 15 residues long. V was pared by 3 bases and J by 7 bases, with 14 bases of the junction left unmatched. CDR1 and CDR2 (germline): DFQATT, SNEGSKA (reference sequence). The CDR3: CSARGEREGGFEQYF. The CDR3 DNA reads TGCAGTGCTAGGGGCGAACGGGAGGGTGGATTTGAGCAGTACTTC.

In its sample, this clonotype was seen a few times. V is TRBV20-1 and J is TRBJ2-3; D assignment may be TRBD1 or TRBD2 (5 bases each). CDR3 size: 14 residues. Trimming cost V 6 bases and J 2 bases, with 15 bases left between them. Germline loops: CDR1 DFQATT, CDR2 SNEGSKA (reference sequence). Here the CDR3 reads CSALGDRTTDTQYF. The CDR3 DNA reads TGCAGTGCCCTCGGGGACCGAACCACAGATACGCAGTATTTT.

There are many counts of this clonotype. This chain joins TRBV6-1 and TRBJ2-3; possible D gene TRBD2, 6 bases. The length of the CDR3 is 15 residues. V dropped 7 bases and J dropped 1 base, with 15 bases sitting between them. The germline V gene encodes CDR1 MNHNS and CDR2 SASEGT. The CDR3 loop is CASTPRGGGTDTQYF. The CDR3 region has the DNA TGTGCCAGCACCCCGAGGGGCGGGGGCACAGATACGCAGTATTTT.

This clonotype was observed a handful of times. V is TRBV4-3 and J is TRBJ1-2, with a possible D match to TRBD1 (5 bases). In germline, CDR1 is LGHNA, CDR2 YSLEER. The CDR3 consists of 14 residues. Trimming removed 1 base at V and 9 bases at J, with 15 bases between. CDR3 in DNA: TGCGCCAGCAGCCAAGTCCCCCGGCAGGGAAGCTACACCTTC. Amino acids: CASSQVPRQGSYTF.